This T cell receptor beta chain emerged from a study of shared clonotypes between healthy human individuals. The overall study: Donor ages ranged 18 to 49 years: a couple of women, a few men.

Donors were healthy HIV-negative adults without recent acute infections or vaccinations. In CD8 memory, CD45RO+ cells were put together with CCR7-negative CD45RA+ TemRA cells. This CDR3 is built from 16 residues. Germline V gene data show CDR1 as MDHEN and CDR2 as SYDVKM. V was pared by 6 bases and J by 0 bases, with 8 bases of the junction left unmatched. Profiled with immunoSEQ multiplex PCR; TCRdb holds only in-frame clones, not every one. The table lists 600,000 to 750,000 clones, roughly 88% of them singletons. On this clone: Its antigen is unknown.

Broader study findings: The low donor count limited represented genetic and exposure-history diversity.

The clonotype originates from a man between 18 and 29 years old in good health. Some clones in this sample may be carry-over from other donors' samples. Material: memory CD8+ T cells from PBMCs. The sample's subset: CD45RO+ cells pooled with CCR7-negative TemRA cells. The chain uses TRBV28 and TRBJ1-5; 7 bases line up with TRBD1. CDR3 coding DNA: TGTGCCAGCAGGCTTATGACAGGGTATAGCAATCAGCCCCAGCATTTT. Protein sequence: CASRLMTGYSNQPQHF.